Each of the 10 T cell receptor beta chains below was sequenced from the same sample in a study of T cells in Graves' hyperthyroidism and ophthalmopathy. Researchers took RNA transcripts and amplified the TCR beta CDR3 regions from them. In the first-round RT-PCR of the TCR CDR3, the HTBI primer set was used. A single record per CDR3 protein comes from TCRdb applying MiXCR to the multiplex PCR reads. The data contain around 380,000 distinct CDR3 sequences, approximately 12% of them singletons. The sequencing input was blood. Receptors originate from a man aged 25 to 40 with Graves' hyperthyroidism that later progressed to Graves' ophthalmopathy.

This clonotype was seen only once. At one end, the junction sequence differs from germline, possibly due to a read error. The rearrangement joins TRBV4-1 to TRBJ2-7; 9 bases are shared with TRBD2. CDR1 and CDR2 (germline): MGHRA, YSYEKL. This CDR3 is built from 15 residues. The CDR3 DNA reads TGCACCAGCAGCCAACTTAGCGGGGGCCCCTACGAGCAGTACTTC. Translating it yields CTSSQLSGGPYEQYF.

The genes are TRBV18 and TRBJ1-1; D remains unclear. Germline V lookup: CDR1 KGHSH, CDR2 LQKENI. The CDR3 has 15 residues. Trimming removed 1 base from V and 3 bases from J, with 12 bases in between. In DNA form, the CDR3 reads TGTGCCAGCTCACCACTCGGGGTCTATGACACTGAAGCTTTCTTT. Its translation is CASSPLGVYDTEAFF.

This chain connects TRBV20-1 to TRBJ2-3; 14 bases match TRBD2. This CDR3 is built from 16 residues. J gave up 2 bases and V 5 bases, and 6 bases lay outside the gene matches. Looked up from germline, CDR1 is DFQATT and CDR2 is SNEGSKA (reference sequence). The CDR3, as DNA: TGCAGTGCTGTGGGACTAGCGGGGGTTCACACAGATACGCAGTATTTT. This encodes CSAVGLAGVHTDTQYF.

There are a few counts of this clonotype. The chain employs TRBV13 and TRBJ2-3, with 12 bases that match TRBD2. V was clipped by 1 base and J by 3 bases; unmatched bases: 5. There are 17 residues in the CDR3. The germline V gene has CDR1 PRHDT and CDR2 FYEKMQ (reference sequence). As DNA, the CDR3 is TGTGCCAGCAGCTTAGTTTCTAGCGGGGGGGCAACAGATACGCAGTATTTT. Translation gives CASSLVSSGGATDTQYF.

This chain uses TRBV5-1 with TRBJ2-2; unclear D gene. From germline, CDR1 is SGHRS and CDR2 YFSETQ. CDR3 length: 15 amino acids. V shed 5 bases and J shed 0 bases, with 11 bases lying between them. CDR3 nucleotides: TGCGCCAGCAGTACTGACACAGCGAACACCGGGGAGCTGTTTTTT. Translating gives CASSTDTANTGELFF.

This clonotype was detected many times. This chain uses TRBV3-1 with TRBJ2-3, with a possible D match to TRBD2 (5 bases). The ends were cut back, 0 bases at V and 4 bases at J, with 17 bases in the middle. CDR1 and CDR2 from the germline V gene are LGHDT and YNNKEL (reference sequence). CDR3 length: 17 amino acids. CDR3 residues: CASSQDPGSTPADTQYF. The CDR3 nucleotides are TGTGCCAGCAGCCAAGATCCGGGGTCGACCCCCGCAGATACGCAGTATTTT.

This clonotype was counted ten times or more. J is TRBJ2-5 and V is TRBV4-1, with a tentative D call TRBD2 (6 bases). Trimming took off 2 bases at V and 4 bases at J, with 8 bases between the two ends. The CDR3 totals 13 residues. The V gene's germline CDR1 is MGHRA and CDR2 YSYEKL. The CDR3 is CASSQSEGETQYF. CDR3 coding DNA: TGCGCCAGCAGCCAATCGGAGGGAGAGACCCAGTACTTC.

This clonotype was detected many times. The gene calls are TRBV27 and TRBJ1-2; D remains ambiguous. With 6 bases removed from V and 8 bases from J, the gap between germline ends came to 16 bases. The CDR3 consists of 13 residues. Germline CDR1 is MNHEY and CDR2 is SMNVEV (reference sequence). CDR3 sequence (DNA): TGTGCCAGCAGCTTGCGGGGTTCTATGGGCTACACCTTC. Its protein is CASSLRGSMGYTF.

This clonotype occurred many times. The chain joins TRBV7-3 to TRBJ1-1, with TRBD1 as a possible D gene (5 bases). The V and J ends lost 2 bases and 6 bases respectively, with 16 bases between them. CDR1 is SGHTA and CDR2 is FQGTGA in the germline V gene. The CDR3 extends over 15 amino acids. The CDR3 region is CASSLGGRVRSEAFF. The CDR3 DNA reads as TGTGCCAGCAGCTTAGGTGGCAGGGTTCGGTCTGAAGCTTTCTTT.

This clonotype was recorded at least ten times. The CDR3 region has the DNA TGCAGTGCTAGGGCCCAGGGGAGAGATACGCAGTATTTT. Amino acid sequence: CSARAQGRDTQYF. The chain links TRBV20-1 to TRBJ2-3; D may be TRBD1 (6 bases). The CDR3 runs to 13 residues. The V gene's germline CDR1 is DFQATT and CDR2 SNEGSKA (reference sequence). V was shortened by 3 bases and J by 5 bases, with 12 bases between the two germline ends.